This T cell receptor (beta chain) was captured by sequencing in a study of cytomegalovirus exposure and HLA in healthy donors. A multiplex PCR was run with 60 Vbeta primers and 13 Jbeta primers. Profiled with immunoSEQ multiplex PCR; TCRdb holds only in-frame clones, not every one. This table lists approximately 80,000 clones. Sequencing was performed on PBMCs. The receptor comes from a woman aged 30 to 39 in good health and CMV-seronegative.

CDR3 DNA: TGTGCCAGTAGTATAGATGGGACAGGTCCGCACTATGGCTACACCTTC. It is translated as CASSIDGTGPHYGYTF. The chain is built from TRBV19 and TRBJ1-2, with TRBD1 identical over 8 bases. This CDR3 has 16 residues. Looked up from germline, CDR1 is LNHDA and CDR2 is SQIVND (reference sequence). The V and J ends lost 0 bases and 3 bases, in that order; junction bases with no gene match: 6.